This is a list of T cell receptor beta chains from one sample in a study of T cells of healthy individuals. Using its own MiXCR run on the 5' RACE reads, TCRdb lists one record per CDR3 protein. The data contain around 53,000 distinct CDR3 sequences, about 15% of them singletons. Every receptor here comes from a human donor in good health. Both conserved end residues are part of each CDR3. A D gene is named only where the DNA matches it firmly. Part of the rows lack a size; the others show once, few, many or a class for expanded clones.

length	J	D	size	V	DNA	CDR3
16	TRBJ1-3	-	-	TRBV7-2	TGTGCCAGCAGCTTAGCGCGGGGGTTGGGTGGAAACACCATATATTTT	CASSLARGLGGNTIYF
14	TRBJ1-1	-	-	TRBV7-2	TGTGCCAGCAGCCCGGACACCATGAACACTGAAGCTTTCTTT	CASSPDTMNTEAFF
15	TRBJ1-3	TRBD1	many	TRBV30	TGTGCCTGGAGAGGACAGGGATACTCTGGAAACACCATATATTTT	CAWRGQGYSGNTIYF
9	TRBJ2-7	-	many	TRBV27	TGTGCCAGCAGTTTAGGGGATCGTTTC	CASSLGDRF
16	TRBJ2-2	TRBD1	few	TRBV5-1	TGCGCCAGCAGCTTTTTCGGACAGGGTGACACCGGGGAGCTGTTTTTT	CASSFFGQGDTGELFF
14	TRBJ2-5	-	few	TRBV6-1	TGTGCCAGCAGTGAACAGGCACTCCAAGAGACCCAGTACTTC	CASSEQALQETQYF
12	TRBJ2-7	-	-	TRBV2	TGTGCCGGACGGACCTTAAGGGAGGAGCAGTACTTC	CAGRTLREEQYF
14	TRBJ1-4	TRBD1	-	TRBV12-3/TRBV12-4	TGTGCCAGCAGTGGGACAGGGCTGTCCGAAAAACTGTTTTTT	CASSGTGLSEKLFF
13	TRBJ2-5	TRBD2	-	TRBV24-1	TGTGCCACCAGTGATACTAGCGGCGAGACCCAGTACTTC	CATSDTSGETQYF
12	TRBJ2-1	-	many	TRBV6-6	TGTGCCAGCAGTCCATCCGACAATGAGCAGTTCTTC	CASSPSDNEQFF
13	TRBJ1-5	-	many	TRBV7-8	TGTGCCAGCAGTGGGCTGGATGGACAGCCCCAGCATTTT	CASSGLDGQPQHF
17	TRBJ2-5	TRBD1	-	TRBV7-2	TGTGCCAGCAGCGCACCCCGGACAGGGGCGTGGAGGGAGACCCAGTACTTC	CASSAPRTGAWRETQYF
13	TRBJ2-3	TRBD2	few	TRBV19	TGTGCCAGTAGTGTCGGGACTACGGATACGCAGTATTTT	CASSVGTTDTQYF
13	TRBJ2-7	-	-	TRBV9	TGTGCCAGCAGCGTAGGCCTGACCTACGAGCAGTACTTC	CASSVGLTYEQYF
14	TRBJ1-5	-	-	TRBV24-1	TGTGCCACCAGTGAGGGAGGACCTGGGCAGCCCCAGCATTTT	CATSEGGPGQPQHF
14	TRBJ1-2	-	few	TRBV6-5	TGTGCCAGCACCTCTTGGGTGGCTAACTATGGCTACACCTTC	CASTSWVANYGYTF
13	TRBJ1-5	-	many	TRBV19	TGTGCCAGTACCCAACCAGGGGATCAGCCCCAGCATTTT	CASTQPGDQPQHF
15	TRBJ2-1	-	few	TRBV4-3	TGCGCCAGCAGCCAAGATCGGGGTGGGTACAATGAGCAGTTCTTC	CASSQDRGGYNEQFF
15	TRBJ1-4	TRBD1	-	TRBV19	TGTGCCAGTAGTAGACTGGGACAGGGAAACGAAAAACTGTTTTTT	CASSRLGQGNEKLFF
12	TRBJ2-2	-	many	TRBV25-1	TGTGCCAGCAGTGGGGGTTACTGGGAGCTGTTTTTT	CASSGGYWELFF
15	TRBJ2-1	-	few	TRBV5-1	TGCGCCAGCAGCCTGTCCCGGAAAGAAGTTGATGAGCAGTTCTTC	CASSLSRKEVDEQFF
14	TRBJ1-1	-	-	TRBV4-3	TGCGCCAGCAGCCTTCTAGACAGGAACACTGAAGCTTTCTTT	CASSLLDRNTEAFF
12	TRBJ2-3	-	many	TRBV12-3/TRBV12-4	TGTGCCAGCAGCCCCGCCAGAGATACGCAGTATTTT	CASSPARDTQYF
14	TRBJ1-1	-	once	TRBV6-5	TGTGCCAGCAGTTATACCGGTGGAAACACTGAAGCTTTCTTT	CASSYTGGNTEAFF
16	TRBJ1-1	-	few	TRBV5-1	TGCGCCAGCAGCTACGGACTTCGGGCGCAGAACACTGAAGCTTTCTTT	CASSYGLRAQNTEAFF
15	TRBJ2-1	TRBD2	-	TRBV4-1	TGCGCCAGCAGCCACACTAGCGGGGGGGCCTATGAGCAGTTCTTC	CASSHTSGGAYEQFF
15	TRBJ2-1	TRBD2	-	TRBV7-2	TGTGCCAGCAGCTTAGATAGCGGGAGAATATATGAGCAGTTCTTC	CASSLDSGRIYEQFF
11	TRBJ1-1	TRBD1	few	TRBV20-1	TGCAGTGCGGGACAGGGCTCTGAAGCTTTCTTT	CSAGQGSEAFF
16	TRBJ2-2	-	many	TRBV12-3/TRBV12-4	TGTGCCAGCACTGACGGACAGGGACTAGTCACCGGGGAGCTGTTTTTT	CASTDGQGLVTGELFF
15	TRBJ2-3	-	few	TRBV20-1	TGCAGTGCTAGGGACCCGAACGGGGGCACAGATACGCAGTATTTT	CSARDPNGGTDTQYF
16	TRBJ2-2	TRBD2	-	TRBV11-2	TGTGCCAGCAGCTTAAAGGGCGGGGGGAACACCGGGGAGCTGTTTTTT	CASSLKGGGNTGELFF
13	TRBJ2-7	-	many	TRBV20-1	TGCAGTGCTAGGACGGGAGAGAGGTACGAGCAGTACTTC	CSARTGERYEQYF
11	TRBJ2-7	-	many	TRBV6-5	TGTGCCAGCAGGGGGGTTTACGAGCAGTACTTC	CASRGVYEQYF
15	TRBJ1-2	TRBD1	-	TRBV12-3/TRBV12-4	TGTGCCAGCAGTGCCCGGGGACAGGGGGCGGTGGGCTACACCTTC	CASSARGQGAVGYTF
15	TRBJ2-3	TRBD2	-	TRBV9	TGTGCCAGCGGAGGACTAGCGGACAGCACAGATACGCAGTATTTT	CASGGLADSTDTQYF
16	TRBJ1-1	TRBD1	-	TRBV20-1	TGCAGTGCTAGAGATCAGCTAACTCAGGGGGACACTGAAGCTTTCTTT	CSARDQLTQGDTEAFF
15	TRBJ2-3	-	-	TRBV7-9	TGTGCCAGCAGCTTAGACACGCCGAGCACAGATACGCAGTATTTT	CASSLDTPSTDTQYF
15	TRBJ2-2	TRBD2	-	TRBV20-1	TGCAGTGCTAGATCAGCGGGGGGGTACACCGGGGAGCTGTTTTTT	CSARSAGGYTGELFF
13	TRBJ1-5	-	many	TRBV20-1	TGCAGTGCTAGAGATCTGGAGGGACAGCCCCAGCATTTT	CSARDLEGQPQHF
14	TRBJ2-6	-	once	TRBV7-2	TGTGCCAGCAGCCGATCCGGGGCCACCCGGGCCCTGACTTTC	CASSRSGATRALTF
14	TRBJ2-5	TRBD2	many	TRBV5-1	TGCGCCAGCAGATCCGGGACTAGCGCAGAGACCCAGTACTTC	CASRSGTSAETQYF
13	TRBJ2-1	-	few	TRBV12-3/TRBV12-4	TGTGCCAGCACAAGGGGAGGTGGGAGTGAGCAGTTCTTC	CASTRGGGSEQFF
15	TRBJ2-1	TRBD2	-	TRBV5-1	TGCGCCAGCAGCTTGAGCACTAGCGGTTACAATGAGCAGTTCTTC	CASSLSTSGYNEQFF
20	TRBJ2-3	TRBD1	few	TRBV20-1	TGCAGTGCTAGAGATCGGGGACAGGGGTCGACTACCACAAGCACAGATACGCAGTATTTT	CSARDRGQGSTTTSTDTQYF
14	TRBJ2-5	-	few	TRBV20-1	TGCAGTGTTCGGGAAGAAGACAGCCAAGAGACCCAGTACTTC	CSVREEDSQETQYF
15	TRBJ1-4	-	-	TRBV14	TGTGCCAGCAGCCCTTCCGGGAGCCGAAATGAAAAACTGTTTTTT	CASSPSGSRNEKLFF
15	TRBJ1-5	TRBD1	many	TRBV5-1	TGCGCCAGCAGCTTACAGGGGGCTGGCAATCAGCCCCAGCATTTT	CASSLQGAGNQPQHF
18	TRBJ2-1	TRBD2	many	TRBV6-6	TGTGCCAGCTGGTCCCCGGGCGTATATAGCGGGAGGGCCCATGAGCAGTTCTTC	CASWSPGVYSGRAHEQFF
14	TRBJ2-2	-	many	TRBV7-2	TGTGCCAGCAGCCCCTGGACGGTACCGCGGGAGCTGTTTTTT	CASSPWTVPRELFF
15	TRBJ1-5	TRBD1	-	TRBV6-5	TGTGCCAGCAGTCCCCGACAGGGAGGACATCAGCCCCAGCATTTT	CASSPRQGGHQPQHF
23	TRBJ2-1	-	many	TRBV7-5	-	CISVPEAYSGLAVDQSSYNEQFF
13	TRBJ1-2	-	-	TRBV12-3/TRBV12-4	TGTGCCAGCAGTGTCGGGACGGCGTCTCCTCACACCTTC	CASSVGTASPHTF
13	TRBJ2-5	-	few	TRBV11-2	TGTGCCAGCAGTTTTGAGGCCCAAGAGACCCAGTACTTC	CASSFEAQETQYF
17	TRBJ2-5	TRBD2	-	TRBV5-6	TGTGCCAGCAGCCTGACCACTAGCGGGTCCGCTCAAGAGACCCAGTACTTC	CASSLTTSGSAQETQYF
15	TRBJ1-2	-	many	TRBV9	TGTGCCAGCACCGGGGGGGGCAGGGCCGGCCATGGCTACACCTTC	CASTGGGRAGHGYTF
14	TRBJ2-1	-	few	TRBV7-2	TGTGCCAGCAGCTCTGTAGGGACCCACAATGAGCAGTTCTTC	CASSSVGTHNEQFF